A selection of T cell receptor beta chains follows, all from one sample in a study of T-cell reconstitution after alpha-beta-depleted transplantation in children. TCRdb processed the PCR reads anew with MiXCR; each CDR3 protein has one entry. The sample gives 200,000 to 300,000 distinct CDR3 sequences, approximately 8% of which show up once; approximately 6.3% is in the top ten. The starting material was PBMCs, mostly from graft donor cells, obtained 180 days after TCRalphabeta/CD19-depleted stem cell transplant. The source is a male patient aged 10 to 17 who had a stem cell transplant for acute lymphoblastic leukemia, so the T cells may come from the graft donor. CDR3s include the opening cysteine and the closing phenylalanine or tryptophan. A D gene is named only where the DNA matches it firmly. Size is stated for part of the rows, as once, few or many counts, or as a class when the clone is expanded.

cdr3_aa: CASSGPTSRGTDTQYF; cdr3_nt: TGCGCCAGCAGCGGGCCGACTAGTCGCGGCACAGATACGCAGTATTTT; v_call: TRBV5-1; j_call: TRBJ2-3; cdr3_length: 16; clone_size: many; d_call: NA
cdr3_aa: CATSPSAPSEYEQYF; cdr3_nt: TGTGCCACCAGCCCTAGCGCCCCGTCTGAGTACGAGCAGTACTTC; v_call: TRBV2; j_call: TRBJ2-7; cdr3_length: 15; clone_size: NA; d_call: NA
cdr3_aa: CASRLGQGLYEQYF; cdr3_nt: TGTGCCAGCAGACTCGGACAGGGATTATACGAGCAGTACTTC; v_call: TRBV11-2; j_call: TRBJ2-7; cdr3_length: 14; clone_size: many; d_call: TRBD1
cdr3_aa: CASTAGDRNEAFF; cdr3_nt: TGTGCCAGTACAGCAGGGGATAGAAATGAAGCTTTCTTT; v_call: TRBV19; j_call: TRBJ1-1; cdr3_length: 13; clone_size: many; d_call: NA
cdr3_aa: CASSVAPLDQPQHF; cdr3_nt: TGTGCCAGCAGCGTAGCACCGTTGGATCAGCCCCAGCATTTT; v_call: TRBV9; j_call: TRBJ1-5; cdr3_length: 14; clone_size: many; d_call: NA
cdr3_aa: CASSLGLAGGPSETQYF; cdr3_nt: TGCGCCAGCAGCTTGGGGCTAGCGGGAGGGCCCTCCGAGACCCAGTACTTC; v_call: TRBV5-1; j_call: TRBJ2-5; cdr3_length: 17; clone_size: NA; d_call: TRBD2
cdr3_aa: CSARSAGQTNQPQHF; cdr3_nt: TGCAGTGCTAGATCGGCGGGACAGACCAATCAGCCCCAGCATTTT; v_call: TRBV20-1; j_call: TRBJ1-5; cdr3_length: 15; clone_size: many; d_call: TRBD1
cdr3_aa: CASSFQTAMNTEAFF; cdr3_nt: TGTGCCAGCAGCTTTCAGACGGCCATGAACACTGAAGCTTTCTTT; v_call: TRBV5-6; j_call: TRBJ1-1; cdr3_length: 15; clone_size: many; d_call: NA
cdr3_aa: CASSFGQKNIQYF; cdr3_nt: TGTGCCAGCAGCTTCGGACAGAAAAACATTCAGTACTTC; v_call: TRBV7-9; j_call: TRBJ2-4; cdr3_length: 13; clone_size: many; d_call: NA
cdr3_aa: CASSQGGGGASTEAFF; cdr3_nt: TGTGCCAGCAGCCAAGGAGGTGGGGGGGCGAGCACTGAAGCTTTCTTT; v_call: TRBV4-2; j_call: TRBJ1-1; cdr3_length: 16; clone_size: few; d_call: NA
cdr3_aa: CASSLGRTGRLETQYF; cdr3_nt: TGCGCCAGCAGCTTGGGGAGGACAGGAAGATTGGAGACCCAGTACTTC; v_call: TRBV5-1; j_call: TRBJ2-5; cdr3_length: 16; clone_size: many; d_call: TRBD1
cdr3_aa: CASSLVRQGGTGELFF; cdr3_nt: TGTGCCAGCAGCTTGGTTCGACAGGGTGGGACCGGGGAGCTGTTTTTT; v_call: TRBV7-3; j_call: TRBJ2-2; cdr3_length: 16; clone_size: many; d_call: TRBD1
cdr3_aa: CASSQETPRGFAGEYNEQFF; cdr3_nt: TGCGCCAGCAGCCAAGAGACCCCGAGGGGCTTCGCGGGAGAGTACAATGAGCAGTTCTTC; v_call: TRBV4-1; j_call: TRBJ2-1; cdr3_length: 20; clone_size: many; d_call: TRBD2
cdr3_aa: CASSLGGEAGEQFF; cdr3_nt: TGTGCCAGCAGCTTAGGTGGGGAGGCGGGGGAGCAGTTCTTC; v_call: TRBV7-3; j_call: TRBJ2-1; cdr3_length: 14; clone_size: many; d_call: NA
cdr3_aa: CSARGGLAGGSEQYF; cdr3_nt: TGCAGTGCTAGAGGGGGACTAGCGGGAGGGTCTGAGCAGTACTTC; v_call: TRBV20-1; j_call: TRBJ2-7; cdr3_length: 15; clone_size: many; d_call: TRBD2
cdr3_aa: CASSPGDPLGTDTQYF; cdr3_nt: TGTGCCAGTAGTCCCGGGGACCCGCTTGGCACAGATACGCAGTATTTT; v_call: TRBV19; j_call: TRBJ2-3; cdr3_length: 16; clone_size: many; d_call: NA
cdr3_aa: CASSPEGTVNTEAFF; cdr3_nt: TGTGCCAGCTCACCAGAGGGGACGGTGAACACTGAAGCTTTCTTT; v_call: TRBV18; j_call: TRBJ1-1; cdr3_length: 15; clone_size: many; d_call: NA
cdr3_aa: CASSPPGATYNEQFF; cdr3_nt: TGTGCCAGCTCACCACCGGGGGCCACCTACAATGAGCAGTTCTTC; v_call: TRBV18; j_call: TRBJ2-1; cdr3_length: 15; clone_size: many; d_call: NA
cdr3_aa: CASSLGDLYEQYF; cdr3_nt: TGTGCCAGCAGCTTAGGGGACCTCTACGAGCAGTACTTC; v_call: TRBV7-9; j_call: TRBJ2-7; cdr3_length: 13; clone_size: many; d_call: NA
cdr3_aa: CASSLGQLMALHF; cdr3_nt: TGTGCCAGCAGTTTAGGGCAATTGATGGCCCTCCACTTT; v_call: TRBV12-3/TRBV12-4; j_call: TRBJ1-6; cdr3_length: 13; clone_size: many; d_call: NA
cdr3_aa: CASSQVGANEKLFF; cdr3_nt: TGTGCCAGCAGCCAAGTCGGGGCTAATGAAAAACTGTTTTTT; v_call: TRBV3-1; j_call: TRBJ1-4; cdr3_length: 14; clone_size: many; d_call: NA
cdr3_aa: CASSLVEFNYGYTF; cdr3_nt: TGTGCCAGCAGTTTAGTGGAGTTTAACTATGGCTACACCTTC; v_call: TRBV28; j_call: TRBJ1-2; cdr3_length: 14; clone_size: many; d_call: NA
cdr3_aa: CASKRTGVSYEQYF; cdr3_nt: TGTGCCAGCAAGAGGACAGGGGTCTCCTACGAGCAGTACTTC; v_call: TRBV5-6; j_call: TRBJ2-7; cdr3_length: 14; clone_size: many; d_call: TRBD1
cdr3_aa: CASSRDRVRNTEAFF; cdr3_nt: TGTGCCAGCAGCAGGGACAGGGTCAGGAACACTGAAGCTTTCTTT; v_call: TRBV6-1; j_call: TRBJ1-1; cdr3_length: 15; clone_size: many; d_call: TRBD1
cdr3_aa: CSARKNREQFF; cdr3_nt: TGCAGTGCTAGAAAAAACCGTGAGCAGTTCTTC; v_call: TRBV20-1; j_call: TRBJ2-1; cdr3_length: 11; clone_size: many; d_call: NA
cdr3_aa: CSARAGTVNQPQHF; cdr3_nt: TGCAGTGCTAGGGCCGGGACAGTCAATCAGCCCCAGCATTTT; v_call: TRBV20-1; j_call: TRBJ1-5; cdr3_length: 14; clone_size: NA; d_call: TRBD1
cdr3_aa: CASSLGGKNKNIQYF; cdr3_nt: TGTGCCAGCTCACTTGGAGGGAAGAATAAAAACATTCAGTACTTC; v_call: TRBV18; j_call: TRBJ2-4; cdr3_length: 15; clone_size: many; d_call: NA
cdr3_aa: CASSLSRGRSQPQHF; cdr3_nt: TGTGCCAGCAGTTTATCCAGGGGTCGCTCCCAGCCCCAGCATTTT; v_call: TRBV27; j_call: TRBJ1-5; cdr3_length: 15; clone_size: many; d_call: NA
cdr3_aa: CASSRDRGTTEAFF; cdr3_nt: TGCGCCAGCAGCCGCGACAGGGGGACGACTGAAGCTTTCTTT; v_call: TRBV5-1; j_call: TRBJ1-1; cdr3_length: 14; clone_size: many; d_call: TRBD1
cdr3_aa: CASSLVGGRGNEQFF; cdr3_nt: TGTGCCAGCAGTTTAGTCGGGGGGCGGGGGAATGAGCAGTTCTTC; v_call: TRBV12-3/TRBV12-4; j_call: TRBJ2-1; cdr3_length: 15; clone_size: many; d_call: NA
cdr3_aa: CASSPPTGETQYF; cdr3_nt: TGTGCCAGCAGTCCCCCGACCGGAGAGACCCAGTACTTC; v_call: TRBV6-6; j_call: TRBJ2-5; cdr3_length: 13; clone_size: many; d_call: NA
cdr3_aa: CASSLRQGSNQPQHF; cdr3_nt: TGTGCCAGCAGTTTAAGACAGGGCAGCAATCAGCCCCAGCATTTT; v_call: TRBV12-3/TRBV12-4; j_call: TRBJ1-5; cdr3_length: 15; clone_size: many; d_call: TRBD1
cdr3_aa: CASSEGGTGGYGYTF; cdr3_nt: TGTGCCAGCAGTGAAGGGGGGACAGGGGGCTATGGCTACACCTTC; v_call: TRBV2; j_call: TRBJ1-2; cdr3_length: 15; clone_size: many; d_call: TRBD1
cdr3_aa: CASSNGGYEQYF; cdr3_nt: TGTGCCAGCAGTAACGGGGGTTACGAGCAGTACTTC; v_call: TRBV6-2/TRBV6-3; j_call: TRBJ2-7; cdr3_length: 12; clone_size: many; d_call: NA
cdr3_aa: CASSASWGDNSPLHF; cdr3_nt: TGTGCCAGCAGCGCCTCCTGGGGAGATAATTCACCCCTCCACTTT; v_call: TRBV9; j_call: TRBJ1-6; cdr3_length: 15; clone_size: few; d_call: NA
cdr3_aa: CASSEGHRGFGSYGYTF; cdr3_nt: TGTGCCAGCAGTGAAGGTCACAGGGGTTTCGGTAGCTATGGCTACACCTTC; v_call: TRBV6-1; j_call: TRBJ1-2; cdr3_length: 17; clone_size: many; d_call: TRBD1
cdr3_aa: CASSLPNRGGRTEAFF; cdr3_nt: TGCGCCAGCAGCTTGCCGAACAGGGGCGGGCGAACTGAAGCTTTCTTT; v_call: TRBV5-1; j_call: TRBJ1-1; cdr3_length: 16; clone_size: many; d_call: TRBD1
cdr3_aa: CASSLAKKNIQYF; cdr3_nt: TGTGCCAGCAGCTTAGCGAAGAAAAACATTCAGTACTTC; v_call: TRBV7-9; j_call: TRBJ2-4; cdr3_length: 13; clone_size: many; d_call: NA
cdr3_aa: CSVDRTGMNTEAFF; cdr3_nt: TGCAGCGTTGACCGGACAGGTATGAACACTGAAGCTTTCTTT; v_call: TRBV29-1; j_call: TRBJ1-1; cdr3_length: 14; clone_size: many; d_call: TRBD1